This T cell receptor beta chain originates from a study of TIL therapy for anti-PD-1-resistant metastatic lung cancer. Study-wide background: Patients had a median age of almost 55 years (range roughly 38-85). Most patients had lung adenocarcinoma. Study-wide points: The baseline peripheral repertoire was partially replaced by infused TIL clonotypes that later decayed.

The CDR3 spans 19 residues. CDR1 is SEHNR, CDR2 FQNEAQ, per germline (reference sequence). Unmatched junction bases numbered 25, after V lost 5 bases and J lost 10 bases. This clone was picked up many times. Its target is unknown. Time point given: pre-treatment sample, taken before nivolumab and TIL therapy. The immunoSEQ assay was v3. Each library reached some 2 million read pairs, or about 4.5-6.5 million at deep level. Sequencing used immunoSEQ multiplex PCR; TCRdb keeps in-frame clones, though not all of them. In the table there are approximately 53,000 clones, 79% of which are singletons. Sample: blood, taken at baseline. The sequence came from a woman between 25 and 85 years old with non-small cell lung cancer. The J gene is TRBJ1-1, the V gene TRBV7-9, with TRBD1 matching over 10 bases. The CDR3 is CASSLSGGQGEVAKRGAFF. The CDR3 DNA is TGTGCCAGCAGCCTAAGTGGAGGACAGGGGGAAGTTGCAAAGCGCGGAGCTTTCTTT.